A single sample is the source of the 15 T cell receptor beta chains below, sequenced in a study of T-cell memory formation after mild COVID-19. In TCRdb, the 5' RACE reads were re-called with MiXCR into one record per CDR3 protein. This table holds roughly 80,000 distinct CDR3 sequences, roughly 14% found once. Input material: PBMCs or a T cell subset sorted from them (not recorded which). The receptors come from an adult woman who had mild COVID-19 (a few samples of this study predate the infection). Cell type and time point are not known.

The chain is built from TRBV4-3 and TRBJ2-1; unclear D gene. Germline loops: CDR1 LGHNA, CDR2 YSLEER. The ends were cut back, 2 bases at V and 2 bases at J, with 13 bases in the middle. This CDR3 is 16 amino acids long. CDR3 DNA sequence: TGCGCCAGCAGCCAAAAAGGCGCAGGACCCTACAATGAGCAGTTCTTC. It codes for CASSQKGAGPYNEQFF.

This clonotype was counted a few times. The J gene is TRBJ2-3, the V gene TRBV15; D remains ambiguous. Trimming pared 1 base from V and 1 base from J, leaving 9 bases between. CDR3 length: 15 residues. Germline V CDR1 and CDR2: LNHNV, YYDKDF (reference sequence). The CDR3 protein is CATSRVRTGTDTQYF. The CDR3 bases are TGTGCCACCAGCAGAGTGCGAACAGGCACAGATACGCAGTATTTT.

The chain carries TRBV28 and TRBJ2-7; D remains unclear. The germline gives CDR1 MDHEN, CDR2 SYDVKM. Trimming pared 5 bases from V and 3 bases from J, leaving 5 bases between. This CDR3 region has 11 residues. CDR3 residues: CASSMFYEQYF. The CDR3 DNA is TGTGCCAGCAGTATGTTCTACGAGCAGTACTTC.

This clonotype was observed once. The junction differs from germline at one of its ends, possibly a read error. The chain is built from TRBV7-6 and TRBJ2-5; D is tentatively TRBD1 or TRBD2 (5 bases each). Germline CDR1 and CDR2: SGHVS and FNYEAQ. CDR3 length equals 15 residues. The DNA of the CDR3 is TGTGCCAGCAGGAGGGACCGGGGCTGGCAAGAGGCCCAGTACTTC. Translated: CASRRDRGWQEAQYF.

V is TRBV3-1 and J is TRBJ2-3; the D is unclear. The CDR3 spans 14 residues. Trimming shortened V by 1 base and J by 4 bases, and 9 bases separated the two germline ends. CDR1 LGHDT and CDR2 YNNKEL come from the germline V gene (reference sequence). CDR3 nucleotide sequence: TGTGCCAGCAGCCAAGCGGTCGCGGCAGATACGCAGTATTTT. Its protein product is CASSQAVAADTQYF.

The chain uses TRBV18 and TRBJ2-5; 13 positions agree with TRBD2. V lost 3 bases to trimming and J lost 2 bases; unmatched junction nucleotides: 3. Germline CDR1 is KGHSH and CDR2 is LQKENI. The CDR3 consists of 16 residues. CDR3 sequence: CASSPGLAGIQETQYF. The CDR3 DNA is TGTGCCAGCTCACCGGGACTAGCGGGAATACAAGAGACCCAGTACTTC.

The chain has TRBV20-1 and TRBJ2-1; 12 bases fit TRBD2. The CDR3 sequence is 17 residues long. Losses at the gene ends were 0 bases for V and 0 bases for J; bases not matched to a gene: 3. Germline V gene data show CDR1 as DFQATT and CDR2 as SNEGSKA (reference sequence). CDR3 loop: CSARDVLAGGSYNEQFF. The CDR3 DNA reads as TGCAGTGCTAGAGACGTACTAGCGGGGGGCTCCTACAATGAGCAGTTCTTC.

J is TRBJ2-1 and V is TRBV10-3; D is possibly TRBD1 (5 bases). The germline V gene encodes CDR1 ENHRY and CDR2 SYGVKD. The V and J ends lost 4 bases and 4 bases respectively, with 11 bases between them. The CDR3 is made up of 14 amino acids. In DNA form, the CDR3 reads TGTGCCATCAGTGCGCAGGGTGTATACAATGAGCAGTTCTTC. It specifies CAISAQGVYNEQFF.

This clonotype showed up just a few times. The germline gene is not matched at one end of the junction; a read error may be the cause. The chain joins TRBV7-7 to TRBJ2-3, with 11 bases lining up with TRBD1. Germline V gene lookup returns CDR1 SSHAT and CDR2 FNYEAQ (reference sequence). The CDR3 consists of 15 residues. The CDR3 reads CASSWGQGGTDTQYF. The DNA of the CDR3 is TGTGCTAGCAGCTGGGGACAGGGGGGCACAGATACGCAGTATTTT. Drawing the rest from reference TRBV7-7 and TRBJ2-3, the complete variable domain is GAGVSQSPRYKVTKRGQDVTLRCDPISSHATLYWYQQALGQGPEFLTYFNYEAQPDKSGLPSDRFSAERPEGSISTLTIQRTEQRDSAMYRCASSWGQGGTDTQYFGPGTRLTVL.

CDR3 in amino acids: CASSLGRSRYEQYF. DNA for the CDR3: TGTGCCAGCAGCTTGGGGCGTTCGAGGTACGAGCAGTACTTC. The chain combines TRBV12-3 or TRBV12-4 with TRBJ2-7, with D perhaps matching TRBD1 (5 bases). The CDR3 contains 14 residues. Deletions cut 6 bases from V and 4 bases from J, with 16 bases between.

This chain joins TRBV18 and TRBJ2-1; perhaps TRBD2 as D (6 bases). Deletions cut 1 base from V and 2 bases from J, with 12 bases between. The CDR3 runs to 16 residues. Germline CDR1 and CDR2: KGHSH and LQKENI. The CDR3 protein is CASSPQPSAAYNEQFF. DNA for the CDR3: TGTGCCAGCTCACCACAACCTAGCGCCGCCTACAATGAGCAGTTCTTC. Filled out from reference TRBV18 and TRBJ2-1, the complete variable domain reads NAGVMQNPRHLVRRRGQEARLRCSPMKGHSHVYWYRQLPEEGLKFMVYLQKENIIDESGMPKERFSAEFPKEGPSILRIQQVVRGDSAAYFCASSPQPSAAYNEQFFGPGTRLTVL.

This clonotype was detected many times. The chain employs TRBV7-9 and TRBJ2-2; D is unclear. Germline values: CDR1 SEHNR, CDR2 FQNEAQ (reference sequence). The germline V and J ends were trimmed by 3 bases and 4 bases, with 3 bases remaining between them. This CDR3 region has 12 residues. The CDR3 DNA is TGTGCCAGCAGCTTTAGCACCGGGGAGCTGTTTTTT. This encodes CASSFSTGELFF.

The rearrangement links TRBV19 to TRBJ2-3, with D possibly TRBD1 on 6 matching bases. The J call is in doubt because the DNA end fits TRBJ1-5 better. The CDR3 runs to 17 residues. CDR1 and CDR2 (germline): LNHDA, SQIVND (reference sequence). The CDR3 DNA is TGTGCCAGTAGCCGACTAGCGGGGGGCCCTAGCACAGATACGCAGCATTTT. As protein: CASSRLAGGPSTDTQHF.

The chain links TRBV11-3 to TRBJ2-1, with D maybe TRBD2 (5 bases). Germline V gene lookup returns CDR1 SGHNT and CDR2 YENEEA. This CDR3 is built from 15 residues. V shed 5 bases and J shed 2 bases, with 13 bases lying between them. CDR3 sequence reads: CASSTEGRTYNEQFF. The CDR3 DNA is TGTGCCAGCAGCACTGAGGGTCGGACCTACAATGAGCAGTTCTTC. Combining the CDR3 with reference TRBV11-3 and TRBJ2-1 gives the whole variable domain EAGVVQSPRYKIIEKKQPVAFWCNPISGHNTLYWYLQNLGQGPELLIRYENEEAVDDSQLPKDRFSAERLKGVDSTLKIQPAELGDSAVYLCASSTEGRTYNEQFFGPGTRLTVL.

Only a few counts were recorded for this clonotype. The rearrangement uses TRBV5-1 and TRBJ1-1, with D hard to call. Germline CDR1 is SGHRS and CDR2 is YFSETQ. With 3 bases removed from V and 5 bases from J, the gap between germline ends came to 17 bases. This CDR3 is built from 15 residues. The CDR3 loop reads CASSSPGSRWTEAFF. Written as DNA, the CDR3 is TGCGCCAGCAGCTCCCCCGGGTCCAGATGGACTGAAGCTTTCTTT.